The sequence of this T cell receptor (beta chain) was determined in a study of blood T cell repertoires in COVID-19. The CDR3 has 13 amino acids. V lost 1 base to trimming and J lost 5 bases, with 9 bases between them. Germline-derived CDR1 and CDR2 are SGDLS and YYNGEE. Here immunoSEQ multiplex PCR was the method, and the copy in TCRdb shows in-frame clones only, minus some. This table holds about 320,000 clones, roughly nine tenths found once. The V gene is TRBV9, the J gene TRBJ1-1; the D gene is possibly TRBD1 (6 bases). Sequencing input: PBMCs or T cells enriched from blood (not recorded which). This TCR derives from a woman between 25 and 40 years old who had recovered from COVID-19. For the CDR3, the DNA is TGTGCCAGCAGCGTAACAGGGCGGACTGAAGCTTTCTTT. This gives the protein CASSVTGRTEAFF. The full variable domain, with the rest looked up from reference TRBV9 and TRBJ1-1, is DSGVTQTPKHLITATGQRVTLRCSPRSGDLSVYWYQQSLDQGLQFLIQYYNGEERAKGNILERFSAQQFPDLHSELNLSSLELGDSALYFCASSVTGRTEAFFGQGTRLTVV.